A single T cell receptor (beta chain) is shown here with its context. It lacks a known antigen. No much larger clonotype is one base removed from it; base qualities were not supplied. CDR1 and CDR2 (SGHAT, FQNNGV) derive from the germline V gene. Taken from cysteine to phenylalanine, the CDR3 has 17 residues. The retained sequence is limited to the CDR3, 51 bases, with the frame set at the first base. The V end loses 0 bases and the J end loses 0 bases, and a stretch of 12 bases separates them. One collaborating source in Seattle enrolled patients while the patients were actively infected and followed the patients over time throughout the course of disease. The collaborating institutions used their own protocols to collect whole blood in K2EDTA tubes. Collaborator samples were shipped for TCRbeta analysis as frozen whole blood, isolated PBMCs, or DNA extracted from either sample type. The immunoSEQ Assay, a bias-controlled multiplex PCR, was used to amplify TCRbeta CDR3 regions from genomic DNA. Regarding the original processing steps: The number of nucleated cells in each sample was estimated by amplification of reference gene primers within the assay. To quantify the absolute abundance of each unique TCRbeta CDR3 rearrangement, sequence reads were collapsed and filtered. For each sample, productive Simpson clonality was calculated as the square root of Simpson's diversity index across productive rearrangements. TCRdb provides this immuneACCESS table in a form limited to in-frame rearrangements. Some clones are lacking; in checked studies, under half of them reflect an unresolved V gene, and why the rest are absent is not known. D and trimming were read from the DNA, whereas the V and J calls and clone size are those reported in that table. Here the sample has 150,000 to 200,000 clones; around four fifths occur a single time. Together, the top ten hold about 7.1% of the sample.

The data originate from a study of blood T cell repertoires in COVID-19 (dated by TCRdb to the early 2020s). With regard to the full study: Collaborator samples came from the United States, Italy and Spain and covered acute and convalescent phases of COVID-19. The material from the prospective study consisted of cDNA or gDNA derived from T cells, B-cell-depleted T cells, or PBMCs. Subjects who had been exposed to COVID-19, were actively infected with it, or had recovered from it provided the deeply sampled blood TCRbeta repertoires that made up the dataset. The repertoires were released in a freely available public database intended as a resource for research on the immune response to SARS-CoV-2. Samples came from the ongoing ImmuneRACE study (first 160 participants) plus 1,254 subjects from 6 global collaborators. Sample metadata almost always included a de-identified subject ID, COVID-19 status, age in years and sex. Where HLA class I and class II types were available, the types were taken from metadata supplied by the sample provider, not from assay-based typing. Overall results and qualifications from the work: The amount of clinical and demographic metadata varied by source and participant and was provided uncurated.

The sample consisted of peripheral blood. This chain joins TRBV11-2 to TRBJ2-4; TRBD2 is possibly the D segment (6 matching bases). The TCR comes from a woman between 70 and 85 years old with COVID-19, enrolled during active disease. CDR3 loop: CASSLDGRRVAKNIQYF. The nucleotide sequence reads TGTGCCAGCAGCTTAGATGGGAGGAGGGTAGCCAAAAACATTCAGTACTTC.